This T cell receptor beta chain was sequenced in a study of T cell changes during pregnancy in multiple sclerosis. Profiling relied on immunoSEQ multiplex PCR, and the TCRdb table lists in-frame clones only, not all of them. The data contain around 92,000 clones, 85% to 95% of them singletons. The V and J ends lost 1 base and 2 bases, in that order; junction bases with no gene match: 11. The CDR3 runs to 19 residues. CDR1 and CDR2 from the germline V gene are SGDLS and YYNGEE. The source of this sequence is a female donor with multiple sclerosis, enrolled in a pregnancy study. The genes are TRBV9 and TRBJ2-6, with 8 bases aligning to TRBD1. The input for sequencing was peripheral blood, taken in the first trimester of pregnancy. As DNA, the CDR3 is TGTGCCAGCAGCGTATCAAGGACAGGGCTTAAACCTGGGGCCAACGTCCTGACTTTC. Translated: CASSVSRTGLKPGANVLTF.